Sequencing of this T cell receptor beta chain was carried out in a study of CD8 T cells in Susac syndrome. The RNA, roughly 0.5 to 1 ug, was put through reverse transcription using random hexamers. Amplification of TCR beta CDR3 across 54 Vbeta and 13 Jbeta was performed with immunoSEQ multiplex PCR. TCRdb processed the immunoSEQ multiplex PCR reads anew with MiXCR; each CDR3 protein has one entry. The sample has 200,000 to 250,000 distinct CDR3 sequences, around nine tenths seen once. The T cells that were sequenced for TCR beta were CD8+ and CD4+ cells from blood. The multiple sclerosis controls were treatment-naive patients affected by stable or active relapsing-remitting disease. Unmatched junction bases numbered 4, after V lost 5 bases and J lost 3 bases. The CDR3 spans 14 residues. From germline, CDR1 is SGDLS and CDR2 YYNGEE.

Specimen: CD8+ T cells from PBMCs. The TCR originated in a human donor with multiple sclerosis. The chain links TRBV9 to TRBJ1-2, with TRBD1 identical over 10 bases. CDR3 protein: CASSRQGAYYGYTF. DNA for the CDR3: TGTGCCAGCAGTCGACAGGGGGCTTACTATGGCTACACCTTC.